This T cell receptor beta chain was profiled in a study of blood T cell repertoires in COVID-19. About the study: Acute-phase and convalescent COVID-19 samples originated in the United States, Italy and Spain. PBMCs, B-cell-depleted T cells, or T cells were the source of the cDNA or gDNA that made up the material.

The CDR3 contains 14 residues. V lost 5 bases, J lost 1 base, and 0 bases stayed unmatched. CDR1 is MNHEY, CDR2 SVGEGT, per germline. As handled by the study authors: Scientists estimated how many nucleated cells there were by amplifying reference gene primers. Some clones are missing from TCRdb's copy, which holds only in-frame ones; the method was immunoSEQ multiplex PCR. D and trimming were read from the DNA, whereas the V and J calls and clone size are those reported in that table. The sample lists over 95,000 clones, roughly 85% occurring once. The sample taken for sequencing was peripheral blood. The TCR sequence derives from a human donor in a cohort sampled during active COVID-19. The J gene is TRBJ1-3, the V gene TRBV6-2 or TRBV6-3, with 9 nucleotides matching TRBD1. The CDR3 DNA follows: TGTGCCAGCAGTGGACAGGGGTCTGGAAACACCATATATTTT. Its protein is CASSGQGSGNTIYF.